Following are 20 T cell receptor beta chains from one sample sequenced in a study of technical replicates of blood from a handful of donors. Libraries were prepared by immunoSEQ multiplex PCR; TCRdb keeps only in-frame clonotypes and omits some of them. Of some 80,000 clones in the sample, about 97% are singletons; the top ten hold about 0.29%. Input material: T cells isolated from PBMCs. The origin of the receptors is a human donor in good health.

This chain joins TRBV11-1 and TRBJ2-5, with TRBD2 matching 14 bases. The junction had 13 bases not matched to a gene; V was cut back by 5 bases and J by 5 bases. Germline lookup yields CDR1 SGHAT and CDR2 FQDESV (reference sequence). This CDR3 comprises 18 residues. The CDR3, as DNA: TGTGCCAGCAGCGCAAGACTAGCGGGAGGGCCTTCACTCGAGACCCAGTACTTC. Encoded protein: CASSARLAGGPSLETQYF.

The V gene is TRBV28, the J gene TRBJ2-2; 13 bases are shared with TRBD2. The trim removed 5 bases at V and 6 bases at J, leaving 3 bases unmatched. Germline V CDR1 and CDR2: MDHEN, SYDVKM. CDR3 length: 15 amino acids. The CDR3 sequence is CASSPGLAGAGELFF. CDR3 nucleotides: TGTGCCAGCAGTCCAGGACTAGCGGGAGCCGGGGAGCTGTTTTTT. The complete variable domain, with remaining parts taken from reference TRBV28 and TRBJ2-2, reads DVKVTQSSRYLVKRTGEKVFLECVQDMDHENMFWYRQDPGLGLRLIYFSYDVKMKEKGDIPEGYSVSREKKERFSLILESASTNQTSMYLCASSPGLAGAGELFFGEGSRLTVL.

The chain couples TRBV7-2 to TRBJ2-1, with a tentative D call TRBD2 (6 bases). V lost 3 bases to trimming and J lost 5 bases, with 14 bases between them. The CDR3 is made up of 15 amino acids. Germline lookup yields CDR1 SGHTA and CDR2 FQGNSA. The CDR3 DNA sequence: TGTGCCAGCAGCTTTTCCAGGGAGGTCAACAATGAGCAGTTCTTC. Protein sequence: CASSFSREVNNEQFF.

The rearrangement uses TRBV27 and TRBJ1-5, with D possibly matching TRBD1 (6 bases). The germline gives CDR1 MNHEY, CDR2 SMNVEV (reference sequence). This CDR3 spans 15 amino acids. V was shortened by 4 bases and J by 3 bases, with 13 bases between the two germline ends. The CDR3 is CASSSQGTFNQPQHF. In DNA, the CDR3 is TGTGCCAGCAGTTCCCAGGGGACGTTCAATCAGCCCCAGCATTTT.

The rearrangement joins TRBV13 to TRBJ2-3; the match to TRBD2 covers 13 bases. Germline V gene data show CDR1 as PRHDT and CDR2 as FYEKMQ (reference sequence). V lost 4 bases to trimming and J lost 3 bases; unmatched junction nucleotides: 10. The CDR3 spans 18 residues. CDR3 protein: CASSSGPPGLAGTDTQYF. The CDR3 DNA is TGTGCCAGCAGCTCCGGACCACCGGGACTAGCGGGGACAGATACGCAGTATTTT.

The V call is TRBV6-6, the J call TRBJ1-3; D is ambiguous. This CDR3 comprises 15 residues. Germline lookup yields CDR1 MNHNY and CDR2 SVGAGI (reference sequence). Trimming took off 8 bases at V and 0 bases at J, with 14 bases between the two ends. CDR3 DNA sequence: TGTGCCAGCGGCGGGCGAGGAAGCTCTGGAAACACCATATATTTT. It encodes CASGGRGSSGNTIYF.

The V call is TRBV7-2, the J call TRBJ2-1; 7 bases are a match to TRBD1. Per germline, CDR1 SGHTA and CDR2 FQGNSA. V shed 3 bases and J 4 bases; nucleotides not matched to a gene: 6. The CDR3 is 15 amino acids. This chain's CDR3 is CASSFDRAIYNEQFF. CDR3 in DNA: TGTGCCAGCAGCTTTGACAGGGCTATATACAATGAGCAGTTCTTC.

The chain employs TRBV7-2 and TRBJ2-1; perhaps TRBD1 as D (6 bases). The ends were cut back, 8 bases at V and 5 bases at J, with 16 bases in the middle. Germline CDR1 reads SGHTA; CDR2 reads FQGNSA. The CDR3 consists of 14 residues. The CDR3 DNA reads TGTGCCAGCTACTCTCTGACAGGAGACAATGAGCAGTTCTTC. This codes for CASYSLTGDNEQFF.

The CDR3 loop is CASIPRANTGELFF. The CDR3 nucleotides read TGTGCCAGTATACCCAGGGCGAACACCGGGGAGCTGTTTTTT. This chain uses TRBV19 with TRBJ2-2; possibly TRBD1 for D (5 bases). CDR3 length equals 14 residues. The germline V gene has CDR1 LNHDA and CDR2 SQIVND (reference sequence). V lost 7 bases and J 0 bases, leaving 9 bases between the germline ends.

The chain employs TRBV14 and TRBJ2-1; 7 nucleotides align to TRBD2. V shed 1 base, J shed 5 bases, and the junction held 11 bases outside the gene matches. Germline V lookup: CDR1 SGHDN, CDR2 FVKESK. This CDR3 has 17 amino acids. The CDR3 DNA is TGTGCCAGCAGCCAAGCACGTGGCGGGAGCGGCCACAATGAGCAGTTCTTC. Its translation: CASSQARGGSGHNEQFF. Filled out from reference TRBV14 and TRBJ2-1, the complete variable domain reads EAGVTQFPSHSVIEKGQTVTLRCDPISGHDNLYWYRRVMGKEIKFLLHFVKESKQDESGMPNNRFLAERTGGTYSTLKVQPAELEDSGVYFCASSQARGGSGHNEQFFGPGTRLTVL.

This chain joins TRBV30 and TRBJ1-2; a weak D match, TRBD1 (6 bases). Looked up from germline, CDR1 is GTSNPN and CDR2 is SVGIG (reference sequence). V lost 0 bases to trimming and J lost 5 bases, with 7 bases between them. This CDR3 has 12 residues. CDR3 in DNA: TGTGCCTGGAGTGTGGGACATTATGGCTACACCTTC. Amino acids: CAWSVGHYGYTF. Variable domain in full (rest from reference TRBV30 and TRBJ1-2): SQTIHQWPATLVQPVGSPLSLECTVEGTSNPNLYWYRQAAGRGLQLLFYSVGIGQISSEVPQNLSASRPQDRQFILSSKKLLLSDSGFYLCAWSVGHYGYTFGSGTRLTVV.

V is TRBV6-1 and J is TRBJ2-1, with TRBD2 matching 8 bases. Trimming cost V 4 bases and J 10 bases; bases outside gene matches: 9. CDR1 MNHNS and CDR2 SASEGT come from the germline V gene. This CDR3 contains 14 residues. For the CDR3, the DNA is TGTGCCAGCAGTGGGGGACTAGTTCCCAGGGAGCAGTTCTTC. This translates into CASSGGLVPREQFF.

The gene calls are TRBV5-1 and TRBJ2-7, with 7 bases that match TRBD1. Unmatched junction bases numbered 17, after V lost 4 bases and J lost 7 bases. CDR1 is SGHRS, CDR2 YFSETQ, per germline. This CDR3 comprises 16 residues. CDR3 in amino acids: CASSLGFGQASGEQYF. CDR3 nucleotide sequence: TGCGCCAGCAGCCTTGGTTTTGGACAGGCCTCGGGGGAGCAGTACTTC.

In this sample, this clone turned up once. Here the CDR3 reads CASSLVGGDYEQYF. The CDR3 coding sequence is TGTGCCAGCAGCTTAGTTGGCGGAGATTACGAGCAGTACTTC. The chain combines TRBV11-3 with TRBJ2-7; unclear D gene. V was clipped by 1 base and J by 4 bases, with 11 bases between them. CDR3 length: 14 amino acids. From germline, CDR1 is SGHNT and CDR2 YENEEA.

The rearrangement links TRBV4-2 to TRBJ2-1; D is uncertain. Germline loops: CDR1 LGHNA, CDR2 YNFKEQ. CDR3 size: 13 residues. Trimming cost V 1 base and J 8 bases, with 9 bases left between them. This CDR3 reads CASSQVVDDEQFF. CDR3 nucleotides: TGTGCCAGCAGCCAAGTAGTAGATGATGAGCAGTTCTTC.

The chain recombines TRBV28 with TRBJ2-7, with 8 nucleotides matching TRBD1. Trimming at V came to 9 bases and at J to 5 bases, leaving 9 bases not matched to a gene. The CDR3 spans 13 residues. The germline V gene has CDR1 MDHEN and CDR2 SYDVKM. DNA of the CDR3: TGTGCCAGTATAAGACAGGGGACCCACGAGCAGTACTTC. Amino acids: CASIRQGTHEQYF. The full variable domain, completed using reference TRBV28 and TRBJ2-7, is DVKVTQSSRYLVKRTGEKVFLECVQDMDHENMFWYRQDPGLGLRLIYFSYDVKMKEKGDIPEGYSVSREKKERFSLILESASTNQTSMYLCASIRQGTHEQYFGPGTRLTVT.

The chain uses TRBV28 and TRBJ2-7; possible D gene TRBD1, 5 bases. Germline V gene sequence: CDR1 MDHEN, CDR2 SYDVKM. Trimming stripped 4 bases from V and 0 bases from J, with 13 bases between. The CDR3 runs to 15 residues. Here the CDR3 DNA reads TGTGCCAGCAGTTCCGGACACTGGAGCTCCTACGAGCAGTACTTC. It codes for CASSSGHWSSYEQYF. Looking up the rest from reference TRBV28 and TRBJ2-7 gives the full variable domain: DVKVTQSSRYLVKRTGEKVFLECVQDMDHENMFWYRQDPGLGLRLIYFSYDVKMKEKGDIPEGYSVSREKKERFSLILESASTNQTSMYLCASSSGHWSSYEQYFGPGTRLTVT.

The chain couples TRBV27 to TRBJ1-1, with D perhaps TRBD1 (5 bases). Trimming took off 6 bases at V and 0 bases at J, with 14 bases between the two ends. The CDR3 contains 15 residues. Germline-derived CDR1 and CDR2 are MNHEY and SMNVEV (reference sequence). The CDR3 DNA sequence: TGTGCCAGCAGCCTTGTGGGACTTATGAACACTGAAGCTTTCTTT. The encoded protein is CASSLVGLMNTEAFF.

The rearrangement links TRBV10-2 to TRBJ2-5; TRBD2 agrees at 7 bases. Germline V gene data show CDR1 as WSHSY and CDR2 as SAAADI. There are 13 residues in the CDR3. V lost 3 bases and J lost 4; bases outside the gene matches: 2. CDR3 sequence (DNA): TGCGCCAGCAGTGAAGCGGGAATAGAGACCCAGTACTTC. This encodes CASSEAGIETQYF.

The chain uses TRBV5-6 and TRBJ1-1, with D possibly being TRBD1 (5 bases). V was shortened by 4 bases and J by 0 bases, with 13 bases between the two germline ends. The CDR3 is made up of 15 amino acids. Germline V gene sequence: CDR1 SGHDT, CDR2 YYEEEE. The CDR3 sequence is CASSALDRVNTEAFF. The CDR3 bases are TGTGCCAGCAGCGCCTTAGACAGAGTGAACACTGAAGCTTTCTTT.